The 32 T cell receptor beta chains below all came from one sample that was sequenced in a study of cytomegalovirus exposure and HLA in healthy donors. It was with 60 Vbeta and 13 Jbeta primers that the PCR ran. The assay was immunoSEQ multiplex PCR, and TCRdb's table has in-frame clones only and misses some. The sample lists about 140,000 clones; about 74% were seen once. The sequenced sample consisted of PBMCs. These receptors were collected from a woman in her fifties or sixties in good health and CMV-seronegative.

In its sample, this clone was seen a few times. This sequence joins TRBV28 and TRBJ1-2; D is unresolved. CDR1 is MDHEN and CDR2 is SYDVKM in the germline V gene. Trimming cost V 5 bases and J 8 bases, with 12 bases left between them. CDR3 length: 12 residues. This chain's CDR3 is CASSVSRFGYTF. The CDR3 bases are TGTGCCAGCAGTGTCTCCCGGTTCGGCTACACCTTC.

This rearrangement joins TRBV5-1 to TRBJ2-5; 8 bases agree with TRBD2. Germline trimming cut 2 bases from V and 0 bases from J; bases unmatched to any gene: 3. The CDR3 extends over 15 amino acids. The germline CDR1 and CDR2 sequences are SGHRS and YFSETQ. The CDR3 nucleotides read TGCGCCAGCAGCTTCACTAGCGGTTACCAAGAGACCCAGTACTTC. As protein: CASSFTSGYQETQYF.

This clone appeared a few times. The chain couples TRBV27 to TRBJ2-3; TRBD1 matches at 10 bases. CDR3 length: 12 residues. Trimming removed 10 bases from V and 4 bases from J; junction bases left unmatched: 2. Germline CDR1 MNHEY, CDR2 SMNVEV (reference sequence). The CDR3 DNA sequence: TGTGCCACCGGACAGGGGGCAGATACGCAGTATTTT. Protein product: CATGQGADTQYF.

This chain's CDR3 is CASSVKLQGNNEQFF. In DNA, the CDR3 is TGTGCCAGCAGCGTGAAGTTACAGGGTAACAATGAGCAGTTCTTC. V is TRBV9 and J is TRBJ2-1; perhaps TRBD1 as D (6 bases). Trimming took 2 bases from V and 5 from J, leaving 14 bases between them. The CDR3 runs 15 residues. Germline loops: CDR1 SGDLS, CDR2 YYNGEE.

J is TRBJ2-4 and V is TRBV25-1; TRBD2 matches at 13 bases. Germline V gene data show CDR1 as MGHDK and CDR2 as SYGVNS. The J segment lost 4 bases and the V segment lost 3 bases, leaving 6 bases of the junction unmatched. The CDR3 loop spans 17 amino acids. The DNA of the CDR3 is TGTGCCAGCAGTGACCGCGCGACTAGCGGGGGGAAAAACATTCAGTACTTC. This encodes CASSDRATSGGKNIQYF.

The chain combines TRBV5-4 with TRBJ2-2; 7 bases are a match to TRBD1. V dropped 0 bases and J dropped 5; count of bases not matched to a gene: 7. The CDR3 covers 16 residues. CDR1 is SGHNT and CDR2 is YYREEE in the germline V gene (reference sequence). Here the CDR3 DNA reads TGTGCCAGCAGCTTGGACCCGGACAGGAGGACCGGGGAGCTGTTTTTT. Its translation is CASSLDPDRRTGELFF. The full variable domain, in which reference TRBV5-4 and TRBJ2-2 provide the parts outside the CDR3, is ETGVTQSPTHLIKTRGQQVTLRCSSQSGHNTVSWYQQALGQGPQFIFQYYREEENGRGNFPPRFSGLQFPNYSSELNVNALELDDSALYLCASSLDPDRRTGELFFGEGSRLTVL.

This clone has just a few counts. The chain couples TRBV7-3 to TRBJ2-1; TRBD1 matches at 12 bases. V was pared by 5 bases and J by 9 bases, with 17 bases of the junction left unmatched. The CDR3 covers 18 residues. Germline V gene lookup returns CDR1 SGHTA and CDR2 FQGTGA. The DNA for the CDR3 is TGTGCCAGCAGCAAAGCCCCGGGACAGGGGGCCCTGAGGGGTGAGCAGTTCTTC. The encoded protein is CASSKAPGQGALRGEQFF.

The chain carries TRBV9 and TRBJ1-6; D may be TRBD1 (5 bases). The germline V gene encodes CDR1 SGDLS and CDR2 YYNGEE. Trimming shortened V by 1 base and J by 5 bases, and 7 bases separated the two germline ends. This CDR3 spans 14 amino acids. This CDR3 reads CASSVRQNNSPLHF. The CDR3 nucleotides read TGTGCCAGCAGCGTACGACAGAATAATTCACCCCTCCACTTT.

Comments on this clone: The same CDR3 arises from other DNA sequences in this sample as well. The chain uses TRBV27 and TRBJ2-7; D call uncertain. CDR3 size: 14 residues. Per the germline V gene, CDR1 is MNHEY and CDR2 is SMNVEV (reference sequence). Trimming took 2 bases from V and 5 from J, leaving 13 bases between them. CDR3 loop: CASSLIGQAHEQYF. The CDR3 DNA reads TGTGCCAGCAGTTTAATCGGCCAGGCCCACGAGCAGTACTTC.

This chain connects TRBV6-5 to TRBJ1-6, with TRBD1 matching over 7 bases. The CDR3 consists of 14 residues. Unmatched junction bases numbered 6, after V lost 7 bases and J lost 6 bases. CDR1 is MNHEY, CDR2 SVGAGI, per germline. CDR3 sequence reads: CASNPGGLNSPLHF. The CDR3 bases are TGTGCCAGCAACCCAGGGGGGCTTAATTCACCCCTCCACTTT.

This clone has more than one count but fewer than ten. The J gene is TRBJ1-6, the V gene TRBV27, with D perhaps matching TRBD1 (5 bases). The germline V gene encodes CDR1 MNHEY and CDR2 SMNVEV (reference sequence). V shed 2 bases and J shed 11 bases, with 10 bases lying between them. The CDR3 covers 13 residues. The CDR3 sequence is CASSLNRWTPLHF. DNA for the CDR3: TGTGCCAGCAGTTTAAACAGGTGGACACCCCTCCACTTT.

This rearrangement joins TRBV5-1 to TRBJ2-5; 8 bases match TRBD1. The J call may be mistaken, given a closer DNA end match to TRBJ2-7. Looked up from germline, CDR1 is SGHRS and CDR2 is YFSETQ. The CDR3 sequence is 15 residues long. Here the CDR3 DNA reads TGCGCCAGCAGCTTCGAGGACAGGGCGTACGACGAGCAGTACTTC. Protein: CASSFEDRAYDEQYF.

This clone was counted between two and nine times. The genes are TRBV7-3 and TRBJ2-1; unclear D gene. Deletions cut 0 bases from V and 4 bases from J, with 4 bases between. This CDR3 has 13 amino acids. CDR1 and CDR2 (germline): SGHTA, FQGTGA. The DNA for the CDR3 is TGTGCCAGCAGCTTAACCCCTTACAATGAGCAGTTCTTC. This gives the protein CASSLTPYNEQFF.

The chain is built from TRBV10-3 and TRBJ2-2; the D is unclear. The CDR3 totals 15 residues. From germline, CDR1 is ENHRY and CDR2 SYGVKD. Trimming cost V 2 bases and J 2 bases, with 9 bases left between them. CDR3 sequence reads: CAISEGDFNTGELFF. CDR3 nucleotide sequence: TGTGCCATCAGTGAGGGAGATTTTAACACCGGGGAGCTGTTTTTT.

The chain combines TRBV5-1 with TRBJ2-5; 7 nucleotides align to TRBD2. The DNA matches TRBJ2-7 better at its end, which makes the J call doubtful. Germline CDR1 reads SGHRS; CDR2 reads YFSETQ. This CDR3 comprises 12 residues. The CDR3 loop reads CASSGGAYEQYF. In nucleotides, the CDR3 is TGCGCCAGCAGCGGGGGGGCCTACGAGCAGTACTTC.

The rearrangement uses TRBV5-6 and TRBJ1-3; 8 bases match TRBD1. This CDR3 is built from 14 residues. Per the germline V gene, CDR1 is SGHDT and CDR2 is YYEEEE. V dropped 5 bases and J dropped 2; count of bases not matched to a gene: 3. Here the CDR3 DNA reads TGTGCCAGCAGGGGGACAGGCCCTGGAAACACCATATATTTT. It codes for CASRGTGPGNTIYF.

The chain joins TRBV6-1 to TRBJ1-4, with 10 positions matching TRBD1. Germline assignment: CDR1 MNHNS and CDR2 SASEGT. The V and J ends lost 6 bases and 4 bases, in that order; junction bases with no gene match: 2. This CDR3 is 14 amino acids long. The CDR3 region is CASRRDRGNEKLFF. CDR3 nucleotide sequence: TGTGCCAGCAGACGGGACAGGGGTAATGAAAAACTGTTTTTT.

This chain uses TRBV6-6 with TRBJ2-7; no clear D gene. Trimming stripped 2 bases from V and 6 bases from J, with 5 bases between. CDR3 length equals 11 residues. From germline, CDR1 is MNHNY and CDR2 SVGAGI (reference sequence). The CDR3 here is CASSYPSEQYF. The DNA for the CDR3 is TGTGCCAGCAGTTACCCCTCCGAGCAGTACTTC.

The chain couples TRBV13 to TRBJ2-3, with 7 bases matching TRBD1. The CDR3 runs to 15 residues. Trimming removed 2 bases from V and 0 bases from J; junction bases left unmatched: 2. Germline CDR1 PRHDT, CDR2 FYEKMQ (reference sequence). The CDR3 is CASSLQGESTDTQYF. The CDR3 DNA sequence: TGTGCCAGCAGCTTACAGGGGGAGAGCACAGATACGCAGTATTTT.

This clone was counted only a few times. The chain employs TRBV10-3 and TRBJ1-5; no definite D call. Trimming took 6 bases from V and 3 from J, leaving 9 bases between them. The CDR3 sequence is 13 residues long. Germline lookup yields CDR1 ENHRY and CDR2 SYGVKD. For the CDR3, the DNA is TGTGCCATCAGAAGCACGATCAATCAGCCCCAGCATTTT. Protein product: CAIRSTINQPQHF.

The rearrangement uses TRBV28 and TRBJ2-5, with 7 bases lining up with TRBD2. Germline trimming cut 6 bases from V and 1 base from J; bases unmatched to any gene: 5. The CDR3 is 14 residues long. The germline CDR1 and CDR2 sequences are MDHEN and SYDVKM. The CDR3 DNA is TGTGCCAGCAGCCCCCCGGGGGGCCAAGAGACCCAGTACTTC. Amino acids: CASSPPGGQETQYF.

The chain's CDR3 is CASRPSRDSLNQPQHF. CDR3 DNA: TGTGCCAGCCGACCTTCCCGGGACAGTTTAAATCAGCCCCAGCATTTT. V gene TRBV4-2 combines with J gene TRBJ1-5, with 7 bases aligning to TRBD1. Trimming took 8 bases from V and 4 from J; bases not matched to a gene: 14. CDR1 and CDR2 from the germline V gene are LGHNA and YNFKEQ. This CDR3 region has 16 residues.

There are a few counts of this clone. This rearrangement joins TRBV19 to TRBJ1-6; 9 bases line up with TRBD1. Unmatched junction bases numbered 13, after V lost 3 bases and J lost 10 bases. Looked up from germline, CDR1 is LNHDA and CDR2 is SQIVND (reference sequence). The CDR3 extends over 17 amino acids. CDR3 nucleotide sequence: TGTGCCAGTAGTATTGGACAGGGGCCTTACCTTTCCTCACCCCTCCACTTT. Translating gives CASSIGQGPYLSSPLHF.

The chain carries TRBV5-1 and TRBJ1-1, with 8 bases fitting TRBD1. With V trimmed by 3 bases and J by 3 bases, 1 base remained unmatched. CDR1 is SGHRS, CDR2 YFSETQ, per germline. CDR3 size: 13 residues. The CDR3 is CASSWTGYTEAFF. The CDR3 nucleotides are TGCGCCAGCAGCTGGACAGGGTACACTGAAGCTTTCTTT.

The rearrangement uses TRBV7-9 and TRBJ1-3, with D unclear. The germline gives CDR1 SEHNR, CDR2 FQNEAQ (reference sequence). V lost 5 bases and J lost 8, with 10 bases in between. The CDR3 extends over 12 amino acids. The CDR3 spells CASSLPYDTIYF. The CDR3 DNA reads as TGTGCCAGCAGCCTTCCCTATGACACCATATATTTT.

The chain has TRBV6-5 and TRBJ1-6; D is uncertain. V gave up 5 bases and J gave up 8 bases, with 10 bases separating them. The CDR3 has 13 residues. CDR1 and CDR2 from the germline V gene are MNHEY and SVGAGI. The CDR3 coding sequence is TGTGCCAGCAGTGATGGTGCGGATTCACCCCTCCACTTT. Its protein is CASSDGADSPLHF.

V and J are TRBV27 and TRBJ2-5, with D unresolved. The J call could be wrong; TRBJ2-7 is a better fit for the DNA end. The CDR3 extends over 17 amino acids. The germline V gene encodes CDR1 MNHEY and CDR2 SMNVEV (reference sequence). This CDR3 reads CASSSPSVAGLTYEQYF. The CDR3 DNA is TGTGCCAGCAGCTCTCCCTCGGTTGCAGGCCTCACCTACGAGCAGTACTTC.

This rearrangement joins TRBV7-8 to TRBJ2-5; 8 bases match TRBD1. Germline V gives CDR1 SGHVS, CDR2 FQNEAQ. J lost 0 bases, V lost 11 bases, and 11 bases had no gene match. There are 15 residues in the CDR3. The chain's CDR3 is CASSGQGANQETQYF. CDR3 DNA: TGTGCCTCCTCTGGCCAGGGGGCGAACCAAGAGACCCAGTACTTC.

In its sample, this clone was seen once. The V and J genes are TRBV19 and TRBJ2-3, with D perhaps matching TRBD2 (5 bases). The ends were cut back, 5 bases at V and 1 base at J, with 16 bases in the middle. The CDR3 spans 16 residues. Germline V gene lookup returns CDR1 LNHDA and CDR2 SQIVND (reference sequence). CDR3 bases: TGTGCCAGTAGTGTCTTCAAAGTCGGGGGCACAGATACGCAGTATTTT. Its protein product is CASSVFKVGGTDTQYF.

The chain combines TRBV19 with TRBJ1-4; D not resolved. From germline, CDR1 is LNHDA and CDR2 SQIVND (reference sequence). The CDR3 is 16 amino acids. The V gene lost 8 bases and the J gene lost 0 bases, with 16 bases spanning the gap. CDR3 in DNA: TGTGCCAGTCGATCGGACCGAGGGCCAACTAATGAAAAACTGTTTTTT. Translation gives CASRSDRGPTNEKLFF.

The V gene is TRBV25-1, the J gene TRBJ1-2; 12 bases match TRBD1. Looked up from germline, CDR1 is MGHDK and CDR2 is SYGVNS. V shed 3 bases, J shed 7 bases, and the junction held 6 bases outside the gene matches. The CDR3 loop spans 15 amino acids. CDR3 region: CASSDPGQGAPGYTF. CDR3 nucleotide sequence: TGTGCCAGCAGTGATCCGGGACAGGGGGCGCCTGGCTACACCTTC.

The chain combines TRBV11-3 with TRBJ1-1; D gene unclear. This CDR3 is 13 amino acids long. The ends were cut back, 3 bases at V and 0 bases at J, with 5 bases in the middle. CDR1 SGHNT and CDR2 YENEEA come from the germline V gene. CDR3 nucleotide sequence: TGTGCCAGCAGCTTTAACATGAACACTGAAGCTTTCTTT. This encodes CASSFNMNTEAFF.